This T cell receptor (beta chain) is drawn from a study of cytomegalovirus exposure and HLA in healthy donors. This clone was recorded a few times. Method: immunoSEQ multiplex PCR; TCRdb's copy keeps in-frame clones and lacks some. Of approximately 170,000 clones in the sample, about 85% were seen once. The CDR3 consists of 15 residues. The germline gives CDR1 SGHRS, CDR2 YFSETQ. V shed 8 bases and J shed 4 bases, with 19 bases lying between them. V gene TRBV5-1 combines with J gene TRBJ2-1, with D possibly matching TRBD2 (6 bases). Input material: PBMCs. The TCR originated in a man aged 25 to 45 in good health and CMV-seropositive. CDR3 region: CASRIGSGGYNEQFF. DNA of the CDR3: TGCGCCAGTAGGATTGGTAGCGGCGGGTACAATGAGCAGTTCTTC. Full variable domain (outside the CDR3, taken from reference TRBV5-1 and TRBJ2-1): KAGVTQTPRYLIKTRGQQVTLSCSPISGHRSVSWYQQTPGQGLQFLFEYFSETQRNKGNFPGRFSGRQFSNSRSEMNVSTLELGDSALYLCASRIGSGGYNEQFFGPGTRLTVL.